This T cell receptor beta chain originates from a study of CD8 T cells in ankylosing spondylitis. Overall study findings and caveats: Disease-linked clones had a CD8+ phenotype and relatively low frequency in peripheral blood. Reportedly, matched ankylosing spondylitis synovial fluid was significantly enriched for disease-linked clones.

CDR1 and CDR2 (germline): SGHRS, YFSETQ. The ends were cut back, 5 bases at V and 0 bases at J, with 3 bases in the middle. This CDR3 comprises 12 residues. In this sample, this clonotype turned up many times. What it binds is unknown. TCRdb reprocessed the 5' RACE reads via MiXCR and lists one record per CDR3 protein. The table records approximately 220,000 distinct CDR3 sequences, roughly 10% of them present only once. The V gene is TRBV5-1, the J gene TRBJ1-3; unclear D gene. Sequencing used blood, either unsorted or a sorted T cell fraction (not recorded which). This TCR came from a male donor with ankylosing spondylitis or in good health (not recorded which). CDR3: CASRSSGNTIYF. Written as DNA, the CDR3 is TGCGCCAGCAGGAGCTCTGGAAACACCATATATTTT.